This TCR beta chain was recorded in a study of blood T cell repertoires in COVID-19. Germline CDR1 SGHTA, CDR2 FQGNSA. The CDR3 covers 16 residues. J lost 7 bases, V lost 1 base, and 9 bases had no gene match. Per the original methods: Estimation of nucleated cell counts was performed using reference gene primer amplification. Measured with immunoSEQ multiplex PCR; TCRdb has only the in-frame clones, and not every one. Clonal size and the V and J genes are those of that table, whereas D and trimming came from the DNA. The sample includes approximately 210,000 clones, around four fifths of them seen just once.

This sequence was found in a woman in her fifties or sixties with acute or convalescent COVID-19. Input material: peripheral blood. The chain has TRBV7-2 and TRBJ2-1; TRBD2 matches 8 bases. Written as DNA, the CDR3 is TGTGCCAGCAGCTTAGAGGGCGGGAGGCCGTGGAATGAGCAGTTCTTC. It specifies CASSLEGGRPWNEQFF.